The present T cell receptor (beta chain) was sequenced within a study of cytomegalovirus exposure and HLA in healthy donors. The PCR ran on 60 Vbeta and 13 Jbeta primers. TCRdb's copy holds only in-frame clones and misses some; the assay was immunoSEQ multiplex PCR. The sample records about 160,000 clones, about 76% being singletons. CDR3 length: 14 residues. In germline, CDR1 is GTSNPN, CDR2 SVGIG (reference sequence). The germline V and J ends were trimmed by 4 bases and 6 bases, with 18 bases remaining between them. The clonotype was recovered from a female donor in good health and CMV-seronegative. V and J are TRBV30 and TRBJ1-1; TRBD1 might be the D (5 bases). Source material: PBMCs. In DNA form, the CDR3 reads TGTGCCTGGACCGTCGTAAAGGGGTGGGCTGAAGCTTTCTTT. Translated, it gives CAWTVVKGWAEAFF.